One sample yielded the 28 T cell receptor beta chains listed below, sequenced in a study of cytomegalovirus exposure and HLA in healthy donors. PCR employed 60 Vbeta and 13 Jbeta primers. Measured with immunoSEQ multiplex PCR; TCRdb has only the in-frame clones, and not every one. The table records 95,000 to 130,000 clones, around two thirds of them present only once. Sample: PBMCs. These receptors were obtained from a woman aged 40 to 50 in good health and CMV-seropositive.

This clone has only one observation. The chain links TRBV15 to TRBJ2-2; 8 bases match TRBD2. The CDR3 extends over 15 amino acids. V lost 1 base to trimming and J lost 5 bases; unmatched junction nucleotides: 3. Germline V gene sequence: CDR1 LNHNV, CDR2 YYDKDF (reference sequence). CDR3 nucleotide sequence: TGTGCCACCAGCAGAGCCGTAGCGGGAACCGGGGAGCTGTTTTTT. Translated: CATSRAVAGTGELFF.

The rearrangement uses TRBV28 and TRBJ2-4; D not resolved. Deletions cut 1 base from V and 0 bases from J, with 10 bases between. The germline gives CDR1 MDHEN, CDR2 SYDVKM. The CDR3 sequence is 16 residues long. The CDR3 coding sequence is TGTGCCAGCAGTTTATTGGTCCTCGGAGCCAAAAACATTCAGTACTTC. It is translated as CASSLLVLGAKNIQYF.

The chain recombines TRBV18 with TRBJ1-1, with 8 bases fitting TRBD1. Germline V lookup: CDR1 KGHSH, CDR2 LQKENI. There are 17 residues in the CDR3. Trimming cost V 3 bases and J 4 bases; bases outside gene matches: 13. Here the CDR3 reads CASSPRPRGLDLTEAFF. The CDR3 DNA follows: TGTGCCAGCTCACCTCGACCCAGGGGGCTAGACCTCACTGAAGCTTTCTTT.

This clone was picked up one time. The chain has TRBV5-1 and TRBJ1-2, with D unclear. This CDR3 contains 13 residues. The V gene lost 0 bases and the J gene lost 6 bases, with 9 bases spanning the gap. Germline CDR1 and CDR2: SGHRS and YFSETQ. CDR3 loop: CASSLAGVNGYTF. The CDR3 DNA follows: TGCGCCAGCAGCTTGGCCGGGGTGAATGGCTACACCTTC.

CDR3 coding DNA: TGTGCCAGCAGCCCCTTACAGTATGAGCAGTTCTTC. This sequence encodes CASSPLQYEQFF. The chain combines TRBV7-9 with TRBJ2-1; D is undetermined. The CDR3 spans 12 residues. The V end lost 5 bases, the J end lost 8 bases, and 10 bases lay between the germline ends. The germline CDR1 and CDR2 sequences are SEHNR and FQNEAQ (reference sequence).

The chain combines TRBV29-1 with TRBJ1-3; D perhaps matches TRBD1 (5 bases). Looked up from germline, CDR1 is SQVTM and CDR2 is ANQGSEA. Trimming took 2 bases from V and 4 from J, leaving 9 bases between them. This CDR3 is built from 13 residues. For the CDR3, the DNA is TGCAGCGTTGAACGGACACCGGGAAACACCATATATTTT. The encoded protein is CSVERTPGNTIYF.

This chain uses TRBV13 with TRBJ2-7; possibly TRBD1 for D (6 bases). V dropped 5 bases and J dropped 5 bases, with 16 bases sitting between them. Germline V gives CDR1 PRHDT, CDR2 FYEKMQ (reference sequence). The CDR3 is 14 amino acids. Here the CDR3 reads CASSLGRGIHEQYF. CDR3 bases: TGTGCCAGCAGCCTCGGCAGGGGAATCCACGAGCAGTACTTC. Drawing the rest from reference TRBV13 and TRBJ2-7, the complete variable domain is AAGVIQSPRHLIKEKRETATLKCYPIPRHDTVYWYQQGPGQDPQFLISFYEKMQSDKGSIPDRFSAQQFSDYHSELNMSSLELGDSALYFCASSLGRGIHEQYFGPGTRLTVT.

About this clone itself: At one boundary the junction diverges from the germline segment, which might be a read error. This chain joins TRBV9 and TRBJ2-2; 8 bases are shared with TRBD1. Germline CDR1 SGDLS, CDR2 YYNGEE. The CDR3 is 16 residues long. Here the CDR3 reads CAGSIRTGPNTGELFF. The CDR3 region has the DNA TGTGCCGGCAGCATCAGGACAGGGCCGAACACCGGGGAGCTGTTTTTT.

In its sample, this clone was seen once. V gene TRBV7-8 combines with J gene TRBJ2-7, with 7 nucleotides matching TRBD2. The CDR3 spans 16 residues. Losses at the gene ends were 2 bases for V and 4 bases for J; bases not matched to a gene: 11. Per the germline V gene, CDR1 is SGHVS and CDR2 is FQNEAQ. The chain's CDR3 is CASSLLGRATGYEQYF. CDR3 bases: TGTGCCAGCAGCTTACTGGGGAGGGCCACGGGATACGAGCAGTACTTC.

The chain combines TRBV10-1 with TRBJ1-1; 9 bases map to TRBD1. This CDR3 is 17 amino acids long. Germline CDR1 is WNHNN and CDR2 is SYGVQD (reference sequence). Germline trimming cut 8 bases from V and 4 bases from J; bases unmatched to any gene: 17. CDR3 bases: TGCGCCAGCGCCTGTCCGTCCGGGACAGGGCTATTCACTGAAGCTTTCTTT. Encoded protein: CASACPSGTGLFTEAFF.

This clone has only a few counts. The J gene is TRBJ1-5, the V gene TRBV19, with 8 bases aligning to TRBD1. This CDR3 region has 12 residues. Germline CDR1 reads LNHDA; CDR2 reads SQIVND (reference sequence). J was trimmed by 5 bases and V by 6 bases; bases with no gene match: 0. In DNA, the CDR3 is TGTGCCAGTAGGGACAGGGATCAGCCCCAGCATTTT. Translated: CASRDRDQPQHF.

Comments on this clone: One end of the junction varies from germline; a read error may be responsible. This chain links TRBV7-9 with TRBJ2-5; D is unclear. Germline CDR1 and CDR2: SEHNR and FQNEAQ (reference sequence). This CDR3 contains 16 residues. The CDR3 reads CSSSTAFSRKQETQYF. CDR3 bases: TGTTCCAGCAGCACGGCCTTCTCGAGGAAGCAAGAGACCCAGTACTTC.

The rearrangement joins TRBV25-1 to TRBJ1-1; D might be TRBD1 (5 bases). CDR3 size: 15 residues. Trimming took off 0 bases at V and 8 bases at J, with 16 bases between the two ends. The germline CDR1 and CDR2 sequences are MGHDK and SYGVNS. The CDR3 DNA is TGTGCCAGCAGTGAATATAGTAGGGGCTACGGGGAAGCTTTCTTT. Translation: CASSEYSRGYGEAFF.

The gene calls are TRBV5-1 and TRBJ2-3; 12 positions match TRBD1. After removal of 4 bases from V and 2 bases from J, the junction contained 2 bases not matched to a gene. There are 15 residues in the CDR3. Germline assignment: CDR1 SGHRS and CDR2 YFSETQ. Here the CDR3 reads CASSTGQGATDTQYF. In nucleotides, the CDR3 is TGCGCCAGCAGCACGGGACAGGGGGCCACAGATACGCAGTATTTT.

V usage is TRBV4-2 and J usage is TRBJ2-1; TRBD1 agrees at 8 bases. CDR3 length equals 17 residues. J was trimmed by 5 bases and V by 0 bases; bases with no gene match: 9. The germline V gene has CDR1 LGHNA and CDR2 YNFKEQ. CDR3 loop: CASSQDKTRTGNNEQFF. In DNA form, the CDR3 reads TGTGCCAGCAGCCAAGATAAGACCCGGACAGGGAACAATGAGCAGTTCTTC.

The rearrangement uses TRBV4-2 and TRBJ2-3; D possibly corresponds to TRBD1 (5 bases). The V gene lost 1 base and the J gene lost 6 bases, with 14 bases spanning the gap. This CDR3 region has 15 residues. The germline V gene encodes CDR1 LGHNA and CDR2 YNFKEQ. The CDR3 region is CASSQVGRVADTQYF. CDR3 bases: TGTGCCAGCAGCCAAGTGGGCAGGGTGGCCGATACGCAGTATTTT.

This clone has just a few counts. V is TRBV19 and J is TRBJ2-1, with D possibly TRBD1 on 5 matching bases. Trimming stripped 4 bases from V and 9 bases from J, with 19 bases between. Germline loops: CDR1 LNHDA, CDR2 SQIVND (reference sequence). The CDR3 is made up of 15 amino acids. CDR3 DNA: TGTGCCAGTAGTAGGGGCCCATATGGAACGCGTGAGCAGTTCTTC. This translates into CASSRGPYGTREQFF.

This chain uses TRBV19 with TRBJ2-1, with TRBD2 matching over 7 bases. The V and J ends lost 3 bases and 6 bases, in that order; junction bases with no gene match: 8. This CDR3 has 15 amino acids. Germline lookup yields CDR1 LNHDA and CDR2 SQIVND (reference sequence). This CDR3 reads CASSMVAGPGNEQFF. CDR3 sequence (DNA): TGTGCCAGTAGTATGGTAGCGGGCCCTGGCAATGAGCAGTTCTTC. Full variable domain (remainder filled in from reference TRBV19 and TRBJ2-1): DGGITQSPKYLFRKEGQNVTLSCEQNLNHDAMYWYRQDPGQGLRLIYYSQIVNDFQKGDIAEGYSVSREKKESFPLTVTSAQKNPTAFYLCASSMVAGPGNEQFFGPGTRLTVL.

The CDR3 DNA reads TGTGCCAGCAGTGAGCAGACTTCGAACTACAATGAGCAGTTCTTC. It is translated as CASSEQTSNYNEQFF. J is TRBJ2-1 and V is TRBV2; D remains ambiguous. Germline V CDR1 and CDR2: SNHLY, FYNNEI. CDR3 length: 15 amino acids. V gave up 3 bases and J gave up 3 bases, with 12 bases separating them.

There are a few counts of this clone. The chain employs TRBV5-1 and TRBJ2-1, with D perhaps TRBD2 (5 bases). This CDR3 is 14 amino acids long. The V end was cut by 7 bases, the J end by 4 bases, with 15 bases between. Germline CDR1 SGHRS, CDR2 YFSETQ. The CDR3, as DNA: TGCGCCAGCCGCCCCAGCGGAGGATACAATGAGCAGTTCTTC. It specifies CASRPSGGYNEQFF.

This chain links TRBV5-1 with TRBJ2-5; TRBD2 might be the D (6 bases). Matching the DNA end better, TRBJ2-7 makes the J call doubtful. This CDR3 is built from 16 residues. Germline CDR1 and CDR2: SGHRS and YFSETQ. As DNA, the CDR3 is TGCGCCAGCAGCATCGTCGGACGGGGAGGATCCTACGAGCAGTACTTC. It is translated as CASSIVGRGGSYEQYF.

This rearrangement joins TRBV7-9 to TRBJ1-1, with TRBD1 as a possible D gene (6 bases). Germline V CDR1 and CDR2: SEHNR, FQNEAQ (reference sequence). The CDR3 totals 13 residues. Trimming pared 3 bases from V and 5 bases from J, leaving 10 bases between. CDR3 bases: TGTGCCAGCAGCTTTGGGACACGGACTGAAGCTTTCTTT. Residues: CASSFGTRTEAFF. Complete variable domain (other parts from reference TRBV7-9 and TRBJ1-1): DTGVSQNPRHKITKRGQNVTFRCDPISEHNRLYWYRQTLGQGPEFLTYFQNEAQLEKSRLLSDRFSAERPKGSFSTLEIQRTEQGDSAMYLCASSFGTRTEAFFGQGTRLTVV.

The chain recombines TRBV4-2 with TRBJ2-7; D gene unclear. This CDR3 comprises 13 residues. V was trimmed by 0 bases and J by 0 bases, leaving 3 bases between them. Germline values: CDR1 LGHNA, CDR2 YNFKEQ. The DNA of the CDR3 is TGTGCCAGCAGCCAAGACAGCTCCTACGAGCAGTACTTC. Its protein is CASSQDSSYEQYF.

Only a few counts were recorded for this clone. This CDR3 reads CASSIDRGRTEAFF. The CDR3 DNA follows: TGTGCCAGTAGTATCGACAGGGGGAGAACTGAAGCTTTCTTT. The gene calls are TRBV19 and TRBJ1-1; 9 bases map to TRBD1. V lost 3 bases to trimming and J lost 5 bases; unmatched junction nucleotides: 4. The CDR3 totals 14 residues. In germline, CDR1 is LNHDA, CDR2 SQIVND (reference sequence).

The chain uses TRBV19 and TRBJ1-2; TRBD1 matches 8 bases. This CDR3 comprises 14 residues. V shed 4 bases and J 8 bases; nucleotides not matched to a gene: 9. Germline V lookup: CDR1 LNHDA, CDR2 SQIVND (reference sequence). The CDR3 DNA is TGTGCCAGTAGTAAGGACAGGGTGCAGGGCGGCTACACCTTC. Its translation is CASSKDRVQGGYTF.

The CDR3 nucleotides are TGTGCCAGCAGTGAAGGTCTGGAGACAGTTAACTATGGCTACACCTTC. Translated: CASSEGLETVNYGYTF. The J gene is TRBJ1-2, the V gene TRBV6-1, with D possibly being TRBD1 (5 bases). Germline values: CDR1 MNHNS, CDR2 SASEGT. V lost 1 base to trimming and J lost 1 base, with 13 bases between them. There are 16 residues in the CDR3.

The rearrangement uses TRBV28 and TRBJ2-5; D possibly corresponds to TRBD2 (5 bases). CDR3 length equals 13 residues. Deletions cut 6 bases from V and 1 base from J, with 9 bases between. Germline V gene lookup returns CDR1 MDHEN and CDR2 SYDVKM. DNA of the CDR3: TGTGCCAGCAGATCCGAGGGCCAAGAGACCCAGTACTTC. Its translation is CASRSEGQETQYF.

The table lists this clone with a few counts. This rearrangement joins TRBV5-1 to TRBJ2-1; possibly TRBD2 for D (6 bases). The V and J ends lost 6 bases and 8 bases respectively, with 21 bases between them. CDR3 length: 15 amino acids. CDR1 and CDR2 from the germline V gene are SGHRS and YFSETQ. CDR3 loop: CASTQVAAWGHEQFF. CDR3 nucleotides: TGCGCCAGCACCCAAGTAGCGGCCTGGGGCCATGAGCAGTTCTTC.